This TCR beta chain was recovered during a study of early T cells in non-severe SARS-CoV-2 infection. The overall study: Investigators sequenced bulk RNA drawn from unsorted whole blood, and chains remained unpaired.

In TCRdb, the 5' RACE reads were re-called with MiXCR into one record per CDR3 protein. The sample consists of tens of thousands of distinct CDR3 sequences, approximately 17% of them appearing once. CDR1 is SNHLY and CDR2 is FYNNEI in the germline V gene. Trimming cost V 7 bases and J 5 bases, with 11 bases left between them. This CDR3 has 13 residues. The TCR comes from an adult who was a healthcare worker with PCR-confirmed SARS-CoV-2 infection or an uninfected control (not recorded which). The sequencing here drew on whole blood, taken at baseline. The chain couples TRBV2 to TRBJ1-4; D perhaps matches TRBD1 (5 bases). This CDR3 is CASMVRVNEKLFF. In nucleotides, the CDR3 is TGTGCCAGCATGGTCAGGGTAAATGAAAAACTGTTTTTT.